This note documents a single T cell receptor beta chain sequence. No antigen is known for it. Just one base apart from a much larger clone, this may be a read error. Receptor libraries were prepared by PCR. Sequencing was carried out with an Illumina HiSeq 2500. To normalize quantification of the TCRbeta repertoire, the TCR libraries were built with molecular barcoding that relied on unique molecular identifiers. TCRdb handled the public reads itself, with Q25 trimming in fastp and clone calling in MiXCR, and kept productive beta chains. Duplicate CDR3 protein sequences are folded into a single record with the most common DNA and genes. The sample contains approximately 500,000 distinct CDR3 sequences, over 9.5% of them found a single time. About 2% of the sample is taken by the ten largest. What the treatment or condition label conveys for this sample: allogeneic hematopoietic cell transplantation with graft depleted of TCRalphabeta T cells and CD19 B cells. The transplant recipients were children given TCRalphabeta/CD19-depleted allogeneic hematopoietic cell grafts.

This record comes from a study of T-cell reconstitution after alpha-beta-depleted transplantation in children (dated by TCRdb to 2016 to 2017). As for the study more broadly: Using TCR repertoire profiling, the study quantitatively followed how T-cell immune reconstitution unfolded in children after TCRalphabeta/CD19-depleted allogeneic hematopoietic cell transplantation. Study-level results and caveats: Hyperexpanded clone frequencies declined over subsequent months; after one year, T-cell counts and TCRbeta diversity were mostly attributed to newly produced T cells. In some patients, high TCRbeta diversity at day 60 was attributed to recipient T cells and intrathymic progenitors that had survived conditioning. The apparently early alphabetaT-cell count recovery about two months after transplant was reportedly dependent on only several hundred rapidly expanded clones derived from non-depleted graft cells.

Via the germline V gene, CDR1 is LGHNA and CDR2 YNFKEQ. The cysteine opens and the phenylalanine closes a CDR3 of 15 amino acids. The CDR3 DNA has 45 bases and is translated from base 1. The source of this sequence is a child aged 2-15 years with inherited bone marrow failure, due to receive a stem cell transplant. The rearrangement combines TRBV4-2 with TRBJ2-7, with 7 bases aligning to TRBD2. Here the sequenced sample was PBMCs, taken before TCRalphabeta/CD19-depleted stem cell transplant. This receptor has the CDR3 CASSVDVGRDDEQHF. In nucleotide form, the sequence is TGTGCCAGCAGCGTAGACGTGGGGAGGGATGACGAGCAGCACTTC.